The rows below give T cell receptor beta chains drawn from one sample of a study of blood T cell repertoires in COVID-19. Sequencing was performed with immunoSEQ multiplex PCR; in TCRdb, only in-frame clones are kept and a portion is missing. The sample lists about 170,000 clones, 80% to 85% seen once, with 9.5% to 13% in the top ten. The sample was peripheral blood. The origin of the receptors is a man between 65 and 80 years old with active or convalescent COVID-19. Each CDR3 is given with its conserved first and last residue. D genes are given only for firm matches. Clone size appears in some rows only: once, few, many, or a class for an expanded clone.

>NA|TRBV6-2/TRBV6-3|TRBJ2-2|TRBD1
CASSYRQGGWTGELFF
TGTGCCAGCAGTTATCGACAGGGGGGTTGGACCGGGGAGCTGTTTTTT
>NA|TRBV9|TRBJ2-1|TRBD2
CASSVGGGRVVNEQFF
TGTGCCAGCAGCGTAGGTGGCGGGAGGGTCGTGAATGAGCAGTTCTTC
>once|TRBV29-1|TRBJ1-2|NA
CSVEASKGYTF
TGCAGCGTTGAAGCCTCTAAGGGCTACACCTTC
>NA|TRBV7-9|TRBJ2-3|TRBD2
CASSSPFEREGTDTQYF
TGTGCCAGCAGCTCCCCATTCGAGCGGGAGGGCACAGATACGCAGTATTTT
>NA|TRBV7-3|TRBJ2-3|TRBD2
CASSLVGLAGGPTDTQYF
TGTGCCAGCAGCTTAGTTGGACTAGCGGGAGGACCCACAGATACGCAGTATTTT
>NA|TRBV7-2|TRBJ2-2|NA
CASSLTGNTGELFF
TGTGCCAGCAGCTTGACAGGAAACACCGGGGAGCTGTTTTTT
>NA|TRBV5-1|TRBJ2-7|TRBD1
CASSPGTASYEQYF
TGCGCCAGCAGTCCCGGGACAGCGAGCTACGAGCAGTACTTC
>NA|TRBV11-2|TRBJ2-6|TRBD1
CASSWVGQDRSGANVLTF
TGTGCCAGCAGCTGGGTGGGACAGGACCGCTCTGGGGCCAACGTCCTGACTTTC
>NA|TRBV5-4|TRBJ2-3|NA
CASSYERDTQYF
TGTGCCAGCAGCTACGAACGGGATACGCAGTATTTT
>NA|TRBV6-1|TRBJ1-4|NA
CASSESGGRGREKLFF
TGTGCCAGCAGTGAAAGTGGCGGCAGGGGAAGGGAAAAACTGTTTTTT
>NA|TRBV6-5|TRBJ2-7|TRBD2
CASRTIAGPGYEQYF
TGTGCCAGCAGGACGATAGCGGGACCGGGCTACGAGCAGTACTTC
>once|TRBV27|TRBJ2-7|TRBD2
CASSKLAGGPYEQYF
TGTGCCAGCAGCAAACTAGCGGGAGGGCCCTACGAGCAGTACTTC
>once|TRBV18|TRBJ1-3|NA
CASSRELASSSGNTIYF
TGTGCCAGCTCACGAGAGTTAGCTTCTTCCTCTGGAAACACCATATATTTT
>NA|TRBV10-3|TRBJ2-1|TRBD2
CAISSLAETSYNEQFF
TGTGCCATCAGTTCTCTAGCGGAAACCTCCTACAATGAGCAGTTCTTC
>once|TRBV7-7|TRBJ2-1|NA
CASSPLLGRLGSYNEQFF
TGTGCTAGCAGCCCTCTTTTAGGGAGGCTAGGCTCCTACAATGAGCAGTTCTTC
>NA|TRBV3-1/TRBV3-2|TRBJ2-6|NA
CASSSIGANVLTF
TGTGCCAGCAGCTCCATTGGGGCCAACGTCCTGACTTTC
>NA|TRBV4-3|TRBJ2-7|TRBD2
CASSQDSGGSYEQYF
TGCGCCAGCAGCCAAGATAGCGGGGGGTCTTACGAGCAGTACTTC
>NA|TRBV28|TRBJ2-1|TRBD1
CASIPTGGFYNEQFF
TGTGCCAGCATCCCGACAGGGGGCTTCTACAATGAGCAGTTCTTC
>NA|TRBV7-8|TRBJ2-1|NA
CASKKAVVGVNNEQFF
TGTGCCAGCAAGAAAGCGGTAGTTGGGGTGAACAATGAGCAGTTCTTC
>NA|TRBV19|TRBJ1-3|NA
CASSIRSATGNTIYF
TGTGCCAGTAGTATAAGGAGCGCAACTGGAAACACCATATATTTT
>once|TRBV27|TRBJ2-1|TRBD1
CASRRDSSPAYNEQFF
TGTGCCAGCAGAAGGGACAGCTCACCGGCGTACAATGAGCAGTTCTTC
>NA|TRBV5-1|TRBJ2-5|TRBD2
CASTTGGLARETQYF
TGCGCCAGCACCACGGGGGGACTAGCGCGAGAGACCCAGTACTTC
>NA|TRBV7-2|TRBJ1-3|NA
CASSHKGGGTGNTIYF
TGTGCCAGCAGCCATAAGGGAGGGGGTACTGGAAACACCATATATTTT
>NA|TRBV6-4|TRBJ1-1|NA
CASRVQGRVNTEAFF
TGTGCCAGCAGAGTACAGGGTAGGGTGAACACTGAAGCTTTCTTT
>many|TRBV19|TRBJ1-1|NA
CASSQAGSLEGFF
TGTGCCAGTAGCCAAGCTGGCAGTCTAGAGGGTTTCTTT
>NA|TRBV28|TRBJ2-5|NA
CASIGAIQETQYF
TGTGCCAGCATAGGGGCCATCCAAGAGACCCAGTACTTC
>NA|TRBV4-1|TRBJ1-1|NA
CASSQVQGITEAFF
TGCGCCAGCAGCCAGGTTCAGGGTATCACTGAAGCTTTCTTT
>NA|TRBV7-3|TRBJ2-7|NA
CASSPPGSYEQYF
TGTGCCAGCAGCCCACCGGGCTCCTACGAGCAGTACTTC
>NA|TRBV28|TRBJ2-7|NA
CASSGTSSYEQYF
TGTGCCAGTTCCGGGACTTCTTCCTACGAGCAGTACTTC
>NA|TRBV9|TRBJ1-6|NA
CASSSQQGGNSPLHF
TGTGCCAGCAGCTCTCAGCAAGGGGGAAATTCACCCCTCCACTTT
>once|TRBV3-1/TRBV3-2|TRBJ1-1|NA
CASSPQDIPNTEAFF
TGTGCCAGCAGCCCTCAGGACATACCGAACACTGAAGCTTTCTTT
>NA|TRBV7-9|TRBJ1-1|NA
CASSLGRVLNTEAFF
TGTGCCAGCAGCTTAGGGCGGGTGTTGAACACTGAAGCTTTCTTT
>NA|TRBV6-9|TRBJ2-5|TRBD2
CASSLGAQRGETQYF
TGTGCCAGCAGTTTAGGGGCCCAGCGGGGAGAGACCCAGTACTTC
>few|TRBV6-2/TRBV6-3|TRBJ1-5|TRBD1
CASSQTGTGEQPQHF
TGTGCCAGCAGTCAAACCGGGACAGGGGAGCAGCCCCAGCATTTT
>NA|TRBV18|TRBJ1-1|NA
CASSPLEGTMNTEAFF
TGTGCCAGCTCACCTCTCGAGGGTACCATGAACACTGAAGCTTTCTTT
>NA|TRBV5-1|TRBJ1-1|TRBD1
CASSLMGQGNTEAFF
TGCGCCAGCAGCCTCATGGGACAGGGGAACACTGAAGCTTTCTTT
>NA|TRBV6-5|TRBJ2-2|NA
CASSYYRNTGELFF
TGTGCCAGCAGTTACTACAGAAACACCGGGGAGCTGTTTTTT
>NA|TRBV15|TRBJ2-1|NA
CATSRGTLSYNEQFF
TGTGCCACCAGCAGAGGGACACTCTCCTACAATGAGCAGTTCTTC
>NA|TRBV6-5|TRBJ2-3|NA
CASTSPGERTQYF
TGTGCCAGCACCAGCCCAGGGGAGAGGACGCAGTATTTT
>NA|TRBV4-3|TRBJ1-4|TRBD1
CASSHEQGVGEKLFF
TGCGCCAGCAGCCACGAACAGGGGGTTGGTGAAAAACTGTTTTTT